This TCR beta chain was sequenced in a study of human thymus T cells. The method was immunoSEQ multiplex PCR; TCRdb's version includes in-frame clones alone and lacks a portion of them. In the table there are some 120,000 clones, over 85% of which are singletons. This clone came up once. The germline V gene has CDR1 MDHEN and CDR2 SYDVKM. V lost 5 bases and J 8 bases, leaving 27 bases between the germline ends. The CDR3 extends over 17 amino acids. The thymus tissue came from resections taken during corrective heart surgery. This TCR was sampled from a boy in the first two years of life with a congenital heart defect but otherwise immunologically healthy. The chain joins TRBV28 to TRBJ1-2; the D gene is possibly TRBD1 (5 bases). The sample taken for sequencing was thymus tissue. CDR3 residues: CASSPGTTPMSIRGYTF. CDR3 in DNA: TGTGCCAGCAGTCCCGGGACGACCCCCATGAGTATACGGGGCTACACCTTC.